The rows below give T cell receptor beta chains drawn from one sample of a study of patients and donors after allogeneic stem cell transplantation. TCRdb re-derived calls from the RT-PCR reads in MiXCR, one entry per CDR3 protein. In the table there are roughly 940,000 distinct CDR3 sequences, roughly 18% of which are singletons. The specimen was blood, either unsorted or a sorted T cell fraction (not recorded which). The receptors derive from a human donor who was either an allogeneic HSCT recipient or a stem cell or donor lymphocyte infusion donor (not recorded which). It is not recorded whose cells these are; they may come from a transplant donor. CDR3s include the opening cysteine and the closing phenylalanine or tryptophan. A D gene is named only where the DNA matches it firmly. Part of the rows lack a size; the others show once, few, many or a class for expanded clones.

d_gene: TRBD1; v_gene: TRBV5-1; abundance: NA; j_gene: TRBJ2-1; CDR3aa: CASSLRSGTGGGNEQFF; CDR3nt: TGCGCCAGCAGCTTGCGTTCCGGGACAGGGGGCGGGAATGAGCAGTTCTTC
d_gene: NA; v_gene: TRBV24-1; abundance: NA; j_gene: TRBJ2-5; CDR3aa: CATSDSPGVQETQYF; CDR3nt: TGTGCCACCAGTGATTCTCCGGGCGTCCAAGAGACCCAGTACTTC
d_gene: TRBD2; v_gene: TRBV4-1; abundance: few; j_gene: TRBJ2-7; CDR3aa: CASSQESSGRISFPYEQYF; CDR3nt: TGCGCCAGCAGCCAAGAGTCCAGCGGGAGGATTTCTTTCCCCTACGAGCAGTACTTC
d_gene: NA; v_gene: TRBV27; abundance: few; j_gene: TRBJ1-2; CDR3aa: CASSLTPSGVTYGYTF; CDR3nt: TGTGCCAGCAGTTTGACCCCATCAGGGGTCACCTATGGCTACACCTTC
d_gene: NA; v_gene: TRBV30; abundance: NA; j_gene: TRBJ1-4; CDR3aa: CACRLDSRGEKLFF; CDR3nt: TGTGCCTGCCGGCTGGACAGCCGAGGTGAAAAACTGTTTTTT
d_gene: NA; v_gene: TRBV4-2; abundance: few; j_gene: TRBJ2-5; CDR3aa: CASSQDRRAQETQYF; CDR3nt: TGTGCCAGCAGCCAAGATCGGAGGGCGCAAGAGACCCAGTACTTC
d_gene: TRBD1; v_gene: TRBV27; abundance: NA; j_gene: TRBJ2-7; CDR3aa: CASSSKDRESGWEQYF; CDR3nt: TGTGCCAGCAGTTCAAAAGACAGGGAGTCGGGATGGGAGCAGTACTTC
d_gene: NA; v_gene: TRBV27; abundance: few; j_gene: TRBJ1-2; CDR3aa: CASSLSGRRANYGYTF; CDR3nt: TGTGCCAGCAGTTTATCGGGCAGGCGAGCTAACTATGGCTACACCTTC
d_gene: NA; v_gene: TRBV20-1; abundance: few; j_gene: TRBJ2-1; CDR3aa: CSAREWDSGTLFF; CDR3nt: TGCAGTGCTAGAGAATGGGATAGCGGCACCTTATTCTTC
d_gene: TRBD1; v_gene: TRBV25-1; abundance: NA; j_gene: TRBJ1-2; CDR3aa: CASSGRTGGGNYGYTF; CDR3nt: TGTGCCAGCAGTGGGCGGACAGGGGGCGGTAACTATGGCTACACCTTC
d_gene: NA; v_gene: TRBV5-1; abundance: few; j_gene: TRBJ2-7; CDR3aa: CASRAVTYEQYF; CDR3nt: TGCGCCAGCCGTGCGGTAACCTACGAGCAGTACTTC
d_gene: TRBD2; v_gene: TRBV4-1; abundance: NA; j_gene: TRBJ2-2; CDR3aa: CASSQGTRVVIGELFF; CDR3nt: TGCGCCAGCAGCCAAGGGACTAGAGTTGTCATCGGGGAGCTGTTTTTT
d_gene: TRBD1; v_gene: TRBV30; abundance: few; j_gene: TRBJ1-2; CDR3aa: CAWTDRVGGYTF; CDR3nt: TGTGCCTGGACCGACAGGGTGGGCGGCTACACCTTC
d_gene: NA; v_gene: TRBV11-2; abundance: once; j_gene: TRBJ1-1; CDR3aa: CASSLGFTKGEAFF; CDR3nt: TGTGCCAGCAGCTTAGGATTCACGAAAGGAGAAGCTTTCTTT
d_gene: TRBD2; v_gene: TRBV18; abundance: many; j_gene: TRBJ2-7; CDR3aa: CASSPGTSGTYEQYF; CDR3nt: TGTGCCAGCAGTCCAGGGACTAGCGGAACCTACGAGCAGTACTTC
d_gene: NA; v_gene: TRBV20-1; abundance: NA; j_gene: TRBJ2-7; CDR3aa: CSARDLRGLVYEQYF; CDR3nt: TGCAGTGCTAGAGATCTACGGGGACTTGTCTACGAGCAGTACTTC
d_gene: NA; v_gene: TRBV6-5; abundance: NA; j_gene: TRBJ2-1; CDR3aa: CASSYYGGVEVRVSNEQFF; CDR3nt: TGTGCCAGCAGTTACTACGGCGGTGTGGAAGTTAGGGTCAGCAATGAGCAGTTCTTC
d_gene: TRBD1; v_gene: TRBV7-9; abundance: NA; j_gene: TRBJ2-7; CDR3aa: CASSLAIGTGGYEQYF; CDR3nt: TGTGCCAGCAGCTTAGCCATAGGGACAGGCGGCTACGAGCAGTACTTC
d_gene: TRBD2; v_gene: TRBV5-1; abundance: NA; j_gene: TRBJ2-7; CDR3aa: CASSSLAGEDEQYF; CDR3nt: TGCGCCAGCAGCTCTCTAGCGGGGGAGGACGAGCAGTACTTC
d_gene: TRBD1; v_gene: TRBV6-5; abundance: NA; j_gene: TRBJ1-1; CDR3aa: CASRSGQGGAFF; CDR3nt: TGTGCCAGCAGGTCGGGACAGGGAGGAGCTTTCTTT
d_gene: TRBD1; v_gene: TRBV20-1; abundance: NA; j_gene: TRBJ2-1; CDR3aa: CSASAGTGVGNEQFF; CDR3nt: TGCAGTGCCAGCGCCGGGACAGGGGTAGGCAATGAGCAGTTCTTC
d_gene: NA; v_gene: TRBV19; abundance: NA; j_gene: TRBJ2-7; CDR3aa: CASSNLGGFYEQYF; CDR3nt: TGTGCCAGTAGTAATTTAGGCGGTTTCTACGAGCAGTACTTC
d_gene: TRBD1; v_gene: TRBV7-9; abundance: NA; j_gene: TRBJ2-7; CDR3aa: CASSLVGGLPNF; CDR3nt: TGTGCCAGCAGCTTAGTAGGGGGCCTTCCGAACTTC
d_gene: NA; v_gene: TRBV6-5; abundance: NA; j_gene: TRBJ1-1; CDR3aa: CASSSQNEGWDTEAFF; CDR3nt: TGTGCCAGCAGTTCACAAAACGAGGGGTGGGACACTGAAGCTTTCTTT
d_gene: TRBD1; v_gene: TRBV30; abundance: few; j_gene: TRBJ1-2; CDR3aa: CARTRGQELGYTF; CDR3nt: TGTGCCAGAACCAGGGGGCAAGAACTTGGCTACACCTTC
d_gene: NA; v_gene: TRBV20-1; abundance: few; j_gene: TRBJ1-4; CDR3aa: CSASPRAAHDEKLFF; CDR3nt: TGCAGTGCTAGCCCCAGGGCCGCCCACGATGAAAAACTGTTTTTT
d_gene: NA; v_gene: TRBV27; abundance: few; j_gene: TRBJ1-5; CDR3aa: CASGHGINQPQHF; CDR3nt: TGTGCCAGCGGCCACGGGATCAATCAGCCCCAGCATTTT
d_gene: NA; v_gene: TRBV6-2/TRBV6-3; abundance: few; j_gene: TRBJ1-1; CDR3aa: CASSFSGTLGTEAFF; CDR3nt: TGTGCCAGCAGTTTCTCCGGGACACTGGGGACTGAAGCTTTCTTT
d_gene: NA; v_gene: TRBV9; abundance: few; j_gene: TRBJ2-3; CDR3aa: CASSVPGGTDTQYF; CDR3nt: TGTGCCAGCAGCGTTCCAGGGGGCACAGATACGCAGTATTTT
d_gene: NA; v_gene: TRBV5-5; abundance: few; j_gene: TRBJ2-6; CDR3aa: CASSSYGDSGANVLTF; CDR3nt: TGTGCCAGCAGTTCCTACGGGGACTCTGGGGCCAACGTCCTGACTTTC
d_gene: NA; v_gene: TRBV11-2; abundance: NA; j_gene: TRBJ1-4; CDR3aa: CASSLMGGKPNEKLFF; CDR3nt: TGTGCCAGCAGCTTAATGGGGGGGAAACCTAATGAAAAACTGTTTTTT
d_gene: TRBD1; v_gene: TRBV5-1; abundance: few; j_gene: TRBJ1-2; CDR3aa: CASSYDRGTNYGYTF; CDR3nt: TGCGCCAGCAGCTACGACAGGGGGACTAACTATGGCTACACCTTC
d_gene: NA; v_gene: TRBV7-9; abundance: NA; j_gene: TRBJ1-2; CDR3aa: CASNRGGANGYTF; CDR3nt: TGTGCCAGCAATCGGGGTGGGGCTAATGGCTACACCTTC
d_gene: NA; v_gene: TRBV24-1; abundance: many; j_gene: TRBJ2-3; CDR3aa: CATSDRGPSTDTQYF; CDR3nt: TGTGCCACCAGTGATAGGGGTCCTAGCACAGATACGCAGTATTTT
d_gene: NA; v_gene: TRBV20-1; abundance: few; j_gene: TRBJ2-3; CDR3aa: CSARDPRRSGGGTDTQYF; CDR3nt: TGCAGTGCTAGAGACCCCCGTAGGAGCGGTGGAGGGACAGATACGCAGTATTTT
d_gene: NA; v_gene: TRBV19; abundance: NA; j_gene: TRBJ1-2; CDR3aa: CASSIGLNGYTF; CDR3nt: TGTGCCAGTAGTATTGGCCTTAATGGCTACACCTTC